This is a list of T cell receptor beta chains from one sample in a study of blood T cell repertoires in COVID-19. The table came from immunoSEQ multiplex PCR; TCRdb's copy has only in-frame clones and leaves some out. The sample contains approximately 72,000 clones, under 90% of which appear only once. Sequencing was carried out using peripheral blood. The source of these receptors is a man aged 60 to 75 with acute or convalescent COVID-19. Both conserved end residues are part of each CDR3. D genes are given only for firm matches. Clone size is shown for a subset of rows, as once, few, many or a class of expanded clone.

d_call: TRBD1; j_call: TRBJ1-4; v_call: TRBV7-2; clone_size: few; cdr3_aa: CASSFGTGEEKLFF; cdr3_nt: TGTGCCAGCAGCTTCGGGACAGGGGAAGAAAAACTGTTTTTT
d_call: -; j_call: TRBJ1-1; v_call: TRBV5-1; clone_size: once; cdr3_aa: CASSFSSSSNTEAFF; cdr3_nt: TGCGCCAGCAGCTTCTCCTCTTCGAGCAACACTGAAGCTTTCTTT
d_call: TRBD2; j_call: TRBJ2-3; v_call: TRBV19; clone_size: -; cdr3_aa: CASRRGGSDTQYF; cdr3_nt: TGTGCCAGCCGGCGGGGGGGATCGGATACGCAGTATTTT
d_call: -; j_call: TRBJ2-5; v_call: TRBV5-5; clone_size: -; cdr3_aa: CASSLEPGWETQYF; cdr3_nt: TGTGCCAGCAGCTTGGAGCCAGGGTGGGAGACCCAGTACTTC
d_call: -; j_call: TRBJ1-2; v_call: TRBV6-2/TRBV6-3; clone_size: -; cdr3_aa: CASSRDSPSGYTF; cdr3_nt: TGTGCCAGCAGTCGCGACAGTCCCTCGGGCTACACCTTC
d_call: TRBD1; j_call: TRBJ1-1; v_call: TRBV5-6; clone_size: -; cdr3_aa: CASSWDRGTEAFF; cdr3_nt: TGTGCCAGCAGCTGGGACAGAGGGACTGAAGCTTTCTTT
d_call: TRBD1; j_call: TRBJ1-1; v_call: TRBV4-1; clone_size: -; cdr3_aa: CASSHPGGLNTEAFF; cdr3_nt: TGCGCCAGCAGCCACCCAGGGGGCCTGAACACTGAAGCTTTCTTT
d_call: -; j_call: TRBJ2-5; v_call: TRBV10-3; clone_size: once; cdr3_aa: CAIRGGPETQYF; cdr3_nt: TGTGCCATCAGGGGGGGGCCAGAGACCCAGTACTTC
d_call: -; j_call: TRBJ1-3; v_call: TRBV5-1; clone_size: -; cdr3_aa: CASSQNRAGNTIYF; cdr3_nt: TGCGCCAGCAGCCAAAACAGGGCAGGAAACACCATATATTTT
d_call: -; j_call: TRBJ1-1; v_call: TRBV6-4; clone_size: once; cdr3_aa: CASSPTVNTEAFF; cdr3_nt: TGTGCCAGCAGCCCCACAGTGAACACTGAAGCTTTCTTT
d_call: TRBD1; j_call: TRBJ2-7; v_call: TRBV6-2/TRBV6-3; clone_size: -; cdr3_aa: CASTYRRQGRTYEQYF; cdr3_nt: TGTGCCAGCACTTATCGGAGACAGGGGCGTACCTACGAGCAGTACTTC
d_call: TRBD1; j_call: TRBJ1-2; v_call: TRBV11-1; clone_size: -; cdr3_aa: CASSSDRSNYGYTF; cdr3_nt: TGTGCCAGCAGCTCGGACAGGTCTAACTATGGCTACACCTTC
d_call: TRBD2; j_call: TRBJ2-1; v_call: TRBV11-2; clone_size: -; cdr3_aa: CASRPPPEAGHLRYNEQFF; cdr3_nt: TGTGCCAGCAGGCCACCTCCCGAAGCGGGGCATTTACGCTACAATGAGCAGTTCTTC
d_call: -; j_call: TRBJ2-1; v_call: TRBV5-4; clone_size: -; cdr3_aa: CASSWGGGGSSYNEQFF; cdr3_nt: TGTGCCAGCAGCTGGGGCGGGGGCGGTAGCTCCTACAATGAGCAGTTCTTC
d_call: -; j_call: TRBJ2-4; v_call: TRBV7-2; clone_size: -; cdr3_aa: CASSLEAGKAKNIQYF; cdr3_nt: TGTGCCAGCAGCTTAGAGGCGGGGAAAGCCAAAAACATTCAGTACTTC
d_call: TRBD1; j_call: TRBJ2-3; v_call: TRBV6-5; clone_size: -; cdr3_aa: CASRRDRDTQYF; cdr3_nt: TGTGCCAGCAGAAGGGACAGGGATACGCAGTATTTT
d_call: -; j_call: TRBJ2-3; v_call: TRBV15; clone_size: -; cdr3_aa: CATSREGAPRTDTQYF; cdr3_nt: TGTGCCACCAGCAGAGAGGGGGCCCCACGCACAGATACGCAGTATTTT
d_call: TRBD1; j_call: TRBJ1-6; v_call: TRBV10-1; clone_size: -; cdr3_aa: CASSESRQGNSPLHF; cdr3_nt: TGCGCCAGCAGTGAGTCCCGACAGGGAAATTCACCCCTCCACTTT